The sequence of this T cell receptor beta chain was determined in a study of blood T cell repertoires in COVID-19. Those enrolled, adults aged roughly 18 to 100 years, came from around 24 US areas. The repertoire was sequenced with immunoSEQ multiplex PCR; TCRdb's copy has only in-frame clones and lacks some. The table includes roughly 200,000 clones, about 80% detected once. This CDR3 spans 17 amino acids. Germline CDR1 ENHRY, CDR2 SYGVKD. After removal of 6 bases from V and 2 bases from J, the junction contained 7 bases not matched to a gene. The receptor was isolated from a woman aged 60-75 years with acute COVID-19. The sequenced material came from PBMCs or T cells enriched from blood (not recorded which). V gene TRBV10-3 combines with J gene TRBJ2-6, with 10 positions matching TRBD1. CDR3 nucleotides: TGTGCCATCAGAGAGGACAGGGGGAGTACTGGGGCCAACGTCCTGACTTTC. This sequence encodes CAIREDRGSTGANVLTF.